The 23 T cell receptor beta chains below were found in one sample sequenced in a study of CD8+CD57+ T cells in acquired aplastic anemia. It was genomic DNA that served as the template for profiling TCR beta VDJ and CDR3. TCRdb redid the calling of the reads with MiXCR, one entry per CDR3 protein. The table shows 400,000 to 600,000 distinct CDR3 sequences, with around 30% occurring only once. CD8+CD57+ cell expansion, shown by flow cytometry, had occurred in the patients selected for sequencing. Sample: sorted CD4+, CD8+, or CD8+CD57+ T cells (not recorded which) from PBMCs. All receptors come from a human donor with aplastic anemia.

Of note for this clonotype: This may be a read error: a much more frequent sequence differs by one nucleotide. The CDR3 ends on some other residue instead of the conserved phenylalanine or tryptophan, so this is likely a read error. The chain has TRBV29-1 and TRBJ2-7; 7 nucleotides align to TRBD1. The germline gives CDR1 SQVTM, CDR2 ANQGSEA. The junction had 7 bases not matched to a gene; V was cut back by 2 bases and J by 0 bases. The CDR3 totals 15 residues. This CDR3 reads CSVELLQGSSYEQYS. In DNA form, the CDR3 reads TGCAGCGTTGAATTATTACAGGGGAGCTCCTACGAGCAGTACTCC.

Points on this clonotype: At one end the junction does not follow the germline gene, possibly because of a read error. The chain couples TRBV5-1 to TRBJ2-3; tentative D call: TRBD2 (6 bases). There are 14 residues in the CDR3. Germline V gene sequence: CDR1 SGHRS, CDR2 YFSETQ. CDR3 protein: CASSLIAASDAQYF. Written as DNA, the CDR3 is TGCGCCAGCAGCCTTATAGCGGCATCAGATGCGCAGTATTTT.

There are many counts of this clonotype. This chain uses TRBV10-2 with TRBJ2-7; D is uncertain. Looked up from germline, CDR1 is WSHSY and CDR2 is SAAADI. The CDR3 runs to 13 residues. Trimming removed 4 bases at V and 0 bases at J, with 7 bases between. The CDR3 loop reads CASSVQRSYEQYF. The CDR3 DNA reads TGCGCCAGCAGTGTGCAGCGCTCCTACGAGCAGTACTTC.

This sequence joins TRBV7-9 and TRBJ1-5; tentatively, D is TRBD1 (6 bases). Per germline, CDR1 SEHNR and CDR2 FQNEAQ (reference sequence). Trimming stripped 6 bases from V and 4 bases from J, with 16 bases between. This CDR3 has 15 amino acids. This CDR3 is CASSRPGTPNQPQHF. CDR3 nucleotide sequence: TGTGCCAGCAGTCGACCGGGGACACCTAATCAGCCCCAGCATTTT.

The sample holds a few counts of this clonotype. This chain uses TRBV5-5 with TRBJ1-2; TRBD1 is a possible D gene (6 bases). The CDR3 loop spans 16 amino acids. V shed 1 base and J shed 0 bases, with 13 bases lying between them. The germline CDR1 and CDR2 sequences are SGHKS and YYEKEE (reference sequence). The CDR3 DNA is TGTGCCAGCAGCTTGCGGGACACCCCTACTAACTATGGCTACACCTTC. Translation gives CASSLRDTPTNYGYTF.

This clonotype was detected a few times. V usage is TRBV30 and J usage is TRBJ1-2; 10 bases are shared with TRBD1. The V gene's germline CDR1 is GTSNPN and CDR2 SVGIG (reference sequence). The ends lost 2 bases at V and 8 bases at J; junction bases unmatched: 5. CDR3 length equals 13 residues. CDR3 protein: CAWSPGQGRGYTF. CDR3 DNA: TGTGCCTGGAGTCCGGGACAGGGGAGGGGCTACACCTTC.

This clonotype was seen ten or more times. J is TRBJ1-2 and V is TRBV19, with D uncertain. Looked up from germline, CDR1 is LNHDA and CDR2 is SQIVND (reference sequence). V lost 2 bases, J lost 8 bases, and 15 bases lay in between. This CDR3 contains 14 residues. DNA of the CDR3: TGTGCCAGTAGTATACACGGACCCGAGGCAGGCTACACCTTC. Translation: CASSIHGPEAGYTF. Based on the CDR3 plus reference TRBV19 and TRBJ1-2, the full variable domain is DGGITQSPKYLFRKEGQNVTLSCEQNLNHDAMYWYRQDPGQGLRLIYYSQIVNDFQKGDIAEGYSVSREKKESFPLTVTSAQKNPTAFYLCASSIHGPEAGYTFGSGTRLTVV.

This clonotype was seen ten or more times. The rearrangement joins TRBV25-1 to TRBJ2-1; TRBD1 is a possible D gene (5 bases). The CDR3 is made up of 11 amino acids. Germline CDR1 MGHDK, CDR2 SYGVNS. V lost 7 bases and J 11 bases, leaving 12 bases between the germline ends. This CDR3 is CASTLGQQQFF. The CDR3 nucleotides are TGTGCCAGCACTCTAGGACAACAGCAGTTCTTC. The full variable domain, completed using reference TRBV25-1 and TRBJ2-1, is EADIYQTPRYLVIGTGKKITLECSQTMGHDKMYWYQQDPGMELHLIHYSYGVNSTEKGDLSSESTVSRIRTEHFPLTLESARPSHTSQYLCASTLGQQQFFGPGTRLTVL.

This clonotype has ten or more counts. The rearrangement links TRBV25-1 to TRBJ2-5; tentatively, D is TRBD2 (5 bases). Germline values: CDR1 MGHDK, CDR2 SYGVNS. The CDR3 totals 15 residues. Between the trimmed V and J ends, which lost 5 bases and 2 bases, there was a span of 15 bases. The DNA of the CDR3 is TGTGCCAGCAGTCACAGACGGGGTCAACAAGAGACCCAGTACTTC. Translating it yields CASSHRRGQQETQYF.

The chain employs TRBV7-6 and TRBJ2-5, with TRBD2 matching 9 bases. J gave up 9 bases and V 5 bases, and 22 bases lay outside the gene matches. Per the germline V gene, CDR1 is SGHVS and CDR2 is FNYEAQ. CDR3 length: 18 residues. CDR3 DNA sequence: TGTGCCAGCAGCCCACCGTTTATGGTAGCGGGAGCCTTTGATGCCCAGTACTTC. Its translation: CASSPPFMVAGAFDAQYF.

The J gene is TRBJ2-7, the V gene TRBV6-2 or TRBV6-3; TRBD2 agrees at 7 bases. V lost 0 bases, J lost 2 bases, and 4 bases stayed unmatched. The CDR3 is 15 residues long. The germline gives CDR1 MNHEY, CDR2 SVGEGT. For the CDR3, the DNA is TGTGCCAGCAGTTACTCACGGGGGGACGCCTACGAGCAGTACTTC. This sequence encodes CASSYSRGDAYEQYF.

This clonotype was observed a handful of times. CDR3 in amino acids: CATRGLAGNGELFF. CDR3 in DNA: TGTGCCACCAGAGGACTAGCGGGAAACGGGGAGCTGTTTTTT. The genes are TRBV24-1 and TRBJ2-2; 12 nucleotides agree with TRBD2. Germline-derived CDR1 and CDR2 are KGHDR and SFDVKD. The J segment lost 7 bases and the V segment lost 7 bases, leaving 3 bases of the junction unmatched. This CDR3 has 14 residues.

The V call is TRBV25-1, the J call TRBJ2-1; D is possibly TRBD2 (6 bases). The CDR3 contains 13 residues. Trimming pared 4 bases from V and 4 bases from J, leaving 8 bases between. CDR1 MGHDK and CDR2 SYGVNS come from the germline V gene. Here the CDR3 reads CASSGGVYNEQFF. The CDR3 DNA sequence: TGTGCCAGCAGTGGCGGGGTGTACAATGAGCAGTTCTTC.

This clonotype has ten or more counts. This chain uses TRBV7-2 with TRBJ2-7, with D unclear. V was shortened by 5 bases and J by 3 bases, with 8 bases between the two germline ends. This CDR3 region has 12 residues. From germline, CDR1 is SGHTA and CDR2 FQGNSA. This CDR3 reads CASSPQNYEQYF. CDR3 nucleotide sequence: TGTGCCAGCAGCCCCCAGAACTACGAGCAGTACTTC.

This clonotype was recorded at least ten times. The chain links TRBV25-1 to TRBJ2-7; D might be TRBD1 or TRBD2, each matching 5 bases. The germline CDR1 and CDR2 sequences are MGHDK and SYGVNS. The CDR3 is 15 amino acids. Trimming took off 2 bases at V and 5 bases at J, with 16 bases between the two ends. In DNA form, the CDR3 reads TGTGCCAGCAGTGAAGAGAGGGGACCTCGCCACGAGCAGTACTTC. It translates to CASSEERGPRHEQYF.

The table lists this clonotype with many counts. The chain couples TRBV10-3 to TRBJ2-1, with D unresolved. V gave up 3 bases and J gave up 5 bases, with 8 bases separating them. The CDR3 is made up of 13 amino acids. CDR1 and CDR2 from the germline V gene are ENHRY and SYGVKD. The CDR3, as DNA: TGTGCCATCAGTGACGACACGAACAATGAGCAGTTCTTC. Translating gives CAISDDTNNEQFF.

This rearrangement joins TRBV12-3 or TRBV12-4 to TRBJ1-6; 7 positions agree with TRBD1. With V trimmed by 3 bases and J by 11 bases, 7 bases remained unmatched. The CDR3 spans 14 residues. CDR3 bases: TGTGCCAGCAGTTTGACAGGGCACAATCCACCCCTCCACTTT. Translating it yields CASSLTGHNPPLHF.

With respect to this clonotype: No conserved phenylalanine or tryptophan ends this CDR3, so it is likely a read error. Because the CDR3's place on the DNA is in doubt, the DNA is left out and the CDR3 is given as listed by TCRdb. This sequence joins TRBV10-3 and TRBJ2-7; the table's D call, TRBD1, has no DNA check behind it. The V gene's germline CDR1 is ENHRY and CDR2 SYGVKD. The CDR3 is 10 residues long, counting both termini. The CDR3 spells CAISEGDRGI.

This rearrangement joins TRBV2 to TRBJ1-2; D perhaps matches TRBD1 (6 bases). The CDR3 runs to 12 residues. The V end was cut by 5 bases, the J end by 12 bases, with 16 bases between. CDR1 and CDR2 (germline): SNHLY, FYNNEI. Here the CDR3 DNA reads TGTGCCAGCAGTTGGGCAGGGGAAGGAAACACCTTC. Translated, it gives CASSWAGEGNTF.

The genes are TRBV14 and TRBJ2-7; the match to TRBD1 covers 9 bases. V was pared by 4 bases and J by 7 bases, with 8 bases of the junction left unmatched. The germline CDR1 and CDR2 sequences are SGHDN and FVKESK. The CDR3 loop spans 14 amino acids. CDR3 coding DNA: TGTGCCAGCAGCCCCGGGACAGGGCATGAAGAGCAGTACTTC. Translating it yields CASSPGTGHEEQYF.

Concerning this clonotype: It may be a read error: a sequence one base away is much more abundant. V is TRBV19 and J is TRBJ2-2, with unresolved D. This CDR3 has 14 residues. The germline CDR1 and CDR2 sequences are LNHDA and SQIVND (reference sequence). CDR3 nucleotide sequence: TGTGCCAGTGGTATCGGCCTGAACACCGGGGAGCTGTTTTTT. Protein: CASGIGLNTGELFF. Drawing the rest from reference TRBV19 and TRBJ2-2, the complete variable domain is DGGITQSPKYLFRKEGQNVTLSCEQNLNHDAMYWYRQDPGQGLRLIYYSQIVNDFQKGDIAEGYSVSREKKESFPLTVTSAQKNPTAFYLCASGIGLNTGELFFGEGSRLTVL.

The rearrangement links TRBV5-6 to TRBJ2-7; no firm D call. Germline V gene data show CDR1 as SGHDT and CDR2 as YYEEEE. CDR3 size: 16 residues. Trimming pared 4 bases from V and 4 bases from J, leaving 21 bases between. CDR3 sequence reads: CASSPTVLGLFYEQYF. The CDR3 bases are TGTGCCAGCAGCCCGACGGTACTCGGGCTTTTTTACGAGCAGTACTTC.

The chain recombines TRBV2 with TRBJ1-5; D is ambiguous. The germline CDR1 and CDR2 sequences are SNHLY and FYNNEI. V lost 6 bases and J 0 bases, leaving 9 bases between the germline ends. The CDR3 runs 14 residues. CDR3 region: CASRAGGSNQPQHF. The CDR3 bases are TGTGCCAGCAGGGCCGGAGGTAGCAATCAGCCCCAGCATTTT.